This T cell receptor (beta chain) was recovered during a study of T cells in Graves' hyperthyroidism and ophthalmopathy (dated by TCRdb to about 2019). In terms of the full investigation: Peripheral blood samples were taken at the time of initial diagnosis, prior to any treatment. The paper reports TCR Vbeta CDR3 sequencing of roughly 140 peripheral blood samples: around 41 ophthalmopathy, about 75 hyperthyroidism and approximately 17 progressor patients. An independent validation cohort of around 19 hyperthyroidism patients and 17 patients who later progressed to ophthalmopathy tested prospective prediction of ophthalmopathy. The 100 discovery patients were randomly split 7:3 into training and test sets. The study also compared thyroid tissue and blood T-cell repertoires from a handful of Graves' hyperthyroidism patients. A discovery cohort of roughly 100 patients, fewer than 50 with Graves' ophthalmopathy and approximately 57 with stable Graves' hyperthyroidism, was used to find distinguishing TCR V-J signatures. Following sampling, methimazole starting at 30 mg daily was given to hyperthyroidism patients, and high-dose intravenous methylprednisolone was given to ophthalmopathy patients. The full study reports these points: Ophthalmopathy was separated from stable hyperthyroidism by a 13 V-J signature model, with around 88% sensitivity and 81% to 83% specificity obtained in cross-validation and 80%/75% obtained in testing. Most expanded thyroid clonotypes (frequency above 0.001) were also found in blood, which suggests that blood repertoires may mirror thyroid immune responses. Sample size was not statistically predetermined, and investigators were not blinded to group allocation. In validation, the model predicted progression to ophthalmopathy with 55% to 71% sensitivity and 72% to 85% specificity, a median of around six months before onset.

The TCR beta CDR3 regions were amplified from the RNA transcripts. For the first round of RT-PCR on the TCR CDR3, the HTBI primer set was used together with the Qiagen OneStep RT-PCR kit. Libraries were constructed in a second round of multiplex PCR, after which size selection and purification were carried out. Libraries were sequenced paired-end with 100 bp reads on an Illumina HiSeq2000. As for the original processing: Raw data were processed with SOAPnuke, discarding reads with adapters, uncalled bases, mean Phred below 15, or no exact constant-primer or identifier match. High-quality paired reads were merged using COPE v1.2.5, and each unique nucleotide sequence was defined as a clonotype. MiTCR v1.1 was used to align the clonotypes against IMGT TRBV, TRBD and TRBJ reference segments. Only V-J combinations with frequency above 0.0001, covering 99.2% of repertoires, were analysed. The TCS score was defined as the ratio of F50 (clonal expansion) to E x V (chaos), calculated using BLOSUM62-based TCRdist between CDR3 peptides within each V-J. Welch's t-statistics and random forest reduced around 550 V-J features to 10 to 15, which were used in a naive Bayes classifier (R e1071). TCRdb passed the public sequencing reads through fastp at Q25 and MiXCR, retaining productive beta sequences. Identical CDR3 proteins give one entry, which carries the most common genes and DNA. TCRdb, not the authors, supplied the V and J calls. This sample is represented by 540,000 or so distinct CDR3 sequences; 15% to 19% of them were singletons. Around 7.5% of the sample is in the top ten clones.

This clonotype was found many times. Its antigen is still unknown. It has no much larger one-base neighbor in the sample; base qualities were not kept. Stable Graves' hyperthyroidism was defined as the absence of progression to ophthalmopathy over 18 months of follow-up. Hyperthyroidism patients were aged 18 to 65 years and newly diagnosed, with disease duration of less than 2 months. Any patient with an uncontrolled infection, another autoimmune disease, pregnancy or lactation was excluded. Diagnoses relied on clinical symptoms, serum thyroxine and TRAb, thyroid ultrasound and orbital computed tomography. PBMCs were isolated from around 10 ml of fresh peripheral blood by Ficoll-Paque density gradient centrifugation. Total RNA was extracted using Trizol reagent, and RNA quality was assessed on an Agilent 2100 Bioanalyzer. The CDR3 has 14 amino acids, counting the end cysteine and phenylalanine. Of all the DNA, just the CDR3 is kept, 42 bases in frame from base 1. V is clipped by 1 base and J by 0 bases, and the sequence between their germline boundaries is 9 bases long. The germline V gene (reference sequence) gives CDR1 as DFQATT and CDR2 as SNEGSKA.

This sequence was found in a woman younger than 45 with Graves' hyperthyroidism. The chain is assembled from TRBV20-1 and TRBJ1-1; no D gene call is confident. The sample taken for sequencing was blood. The sequence in DNA is TGCAGTGCTAGAGGGGGTCTCTTGAACACTGAAGCTTTCTTT. Its protein is CSARGGLLNTEAFF.